This T cell receptor (beta chain) was identified during a study of identical twins. Healthy Caucasians, and only they, were the donors. Study-wide findings and caveats: Invariant MAIT and iNKT cells may have partly biased zero-insertion analyses. For monozygotic twins, models underestimated out-of-frame TCR alpha sharing. For out-of-frame beta sequences, excess twin sharing was weaker.

This clonotype was seen a few times. Its antigen is undetermined. There are 8 residues in the CDR3. V was pared by 4 bases and J by 15 bases, with 2 bases between. The germline V gene has CDR1 SGHDT and CDR2 YYEEEE. One entry per CDR3 protein results from TCRdb running MiXCR on the 5' RACE reads. The table lists a few hundred thousand distinct CDR3 sequences, around 8% of them singletons. The data also belong to a second study, concerning yellow fever vaccine responses in identical twins.

Sequencing used CD8+ T cells sorted from blood. This sequence joins TRBV5-6 and TRBJ1-6; D is unresolved. This clonotype was obtained from a woman aged 18-35 years in good health. Here the CDR3 DNA reads TGTGCCAGCAGCCTCCTCCACTTT. This translates into CASSLLHF.